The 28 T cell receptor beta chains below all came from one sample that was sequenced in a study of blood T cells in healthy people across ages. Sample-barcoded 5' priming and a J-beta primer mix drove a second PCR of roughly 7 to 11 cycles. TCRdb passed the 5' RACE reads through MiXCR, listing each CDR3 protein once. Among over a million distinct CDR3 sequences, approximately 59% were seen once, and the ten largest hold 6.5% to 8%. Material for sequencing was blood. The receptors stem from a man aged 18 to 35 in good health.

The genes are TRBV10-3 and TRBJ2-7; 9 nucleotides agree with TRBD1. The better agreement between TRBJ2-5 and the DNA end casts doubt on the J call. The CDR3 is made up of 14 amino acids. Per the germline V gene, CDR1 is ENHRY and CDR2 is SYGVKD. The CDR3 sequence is CAIRGGTGRETQYF. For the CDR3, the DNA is TGTGCCATCAGGGGTGGGACAGGGAGAGAGACCCAGTACTTC.

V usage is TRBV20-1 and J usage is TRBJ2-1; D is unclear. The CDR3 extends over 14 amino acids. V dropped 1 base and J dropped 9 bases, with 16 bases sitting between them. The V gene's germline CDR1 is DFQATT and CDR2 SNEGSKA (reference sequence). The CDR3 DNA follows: TGCAGTGCTAGAGGATCCCTAGGTTCCGGTGAGCAGTTCTTC. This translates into CSARGSLGSGEQFF.

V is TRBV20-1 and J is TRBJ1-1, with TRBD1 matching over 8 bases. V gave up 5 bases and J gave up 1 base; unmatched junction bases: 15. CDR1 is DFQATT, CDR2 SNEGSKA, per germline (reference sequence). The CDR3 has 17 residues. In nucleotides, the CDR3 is TGCAGTGCTGGGAGTATAATTGTGGACAGGGAGAACACTGAAGCTTTCTTT. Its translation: CSAGSIIVDRENTEAFF.

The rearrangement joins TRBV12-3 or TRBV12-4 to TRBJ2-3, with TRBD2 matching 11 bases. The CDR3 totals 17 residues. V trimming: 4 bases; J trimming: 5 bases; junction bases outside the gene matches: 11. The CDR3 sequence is CASSSLRLAGIGDTQYF. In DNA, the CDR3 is TGTGCCAGCAGTTCCCTTCGACTAGCGGGAATTGGAGATACGCAGTATTTT.

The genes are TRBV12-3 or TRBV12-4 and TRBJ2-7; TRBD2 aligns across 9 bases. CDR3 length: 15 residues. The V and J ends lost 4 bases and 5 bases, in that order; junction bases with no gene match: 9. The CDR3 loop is CASSSRLAERDEQYF. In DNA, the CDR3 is TGTGCCAGCAGTTCCCGACTAGCGGAAAGGGACGAGCAGTACTTC.

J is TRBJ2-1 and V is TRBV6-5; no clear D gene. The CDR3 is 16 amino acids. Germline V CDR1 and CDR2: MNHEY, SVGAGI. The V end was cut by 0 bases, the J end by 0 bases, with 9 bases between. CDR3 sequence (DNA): TGTGCCAGCAGTTACTCGAACGGACCCTCCTACAATGAGCAGTTCTTC. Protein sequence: CASSYSNGPSYNEQFF.

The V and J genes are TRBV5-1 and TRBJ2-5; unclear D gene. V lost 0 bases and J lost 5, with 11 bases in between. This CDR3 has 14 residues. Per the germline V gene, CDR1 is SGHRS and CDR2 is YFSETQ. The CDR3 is CASSLGPARETQYF. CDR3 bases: TGCGCCAGCAGCTTGGGTCCAGCGCGGGAGACCCAGTACTTC. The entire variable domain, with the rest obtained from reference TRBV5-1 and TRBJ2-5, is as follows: KAGVTQTPRYLIKTRGQQVTLSCSPISGHRSVSWYQQTPGQGLQFLFEYFSETQRNKGNFPGRFSGRQFSNSRSEMNVSTLELGDSALYLCASSLGPARETQYFGPGTRLLVL.

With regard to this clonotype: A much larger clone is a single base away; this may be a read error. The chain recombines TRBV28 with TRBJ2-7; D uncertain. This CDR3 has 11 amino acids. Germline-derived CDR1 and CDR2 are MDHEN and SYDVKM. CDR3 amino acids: CSSSIFYEQYF. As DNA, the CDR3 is TGTTCCAGCAGTATCTTCTACGAGCAGTACTTC.

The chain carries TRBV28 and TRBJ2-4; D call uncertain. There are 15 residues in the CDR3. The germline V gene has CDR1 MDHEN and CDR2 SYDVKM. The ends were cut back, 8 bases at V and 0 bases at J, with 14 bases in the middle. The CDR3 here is CASGSIELAKNIQYF. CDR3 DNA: TGTGCCAGCGGGTCTATAGAACTAGCCAAAAACATTCAGTACTTC.

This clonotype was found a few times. The CDR3 here is CASSQEGLRKPGGYTF. CDR3 nucleotides: TGCGCCAGCAGCCAAGAAGGATTGCGCAAACCGGGCGGCTACACCTTC. The chain couples TRBV4-1 to TRBJ1-2; D is uncertain. V lost 0 bases and J 8 bases, leaving 19 bases between the germline ends. The CDR3 contains 16 residues. CDR1 is MGHRA and CDR2 is YSYEKL in the germline V gene.

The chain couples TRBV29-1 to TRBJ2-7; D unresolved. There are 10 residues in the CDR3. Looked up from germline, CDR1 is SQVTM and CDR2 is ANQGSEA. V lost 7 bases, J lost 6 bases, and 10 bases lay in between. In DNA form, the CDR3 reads TGCAGCGCCCACATCTGCGAGCAGTACTTC. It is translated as CSAHICEQYF.

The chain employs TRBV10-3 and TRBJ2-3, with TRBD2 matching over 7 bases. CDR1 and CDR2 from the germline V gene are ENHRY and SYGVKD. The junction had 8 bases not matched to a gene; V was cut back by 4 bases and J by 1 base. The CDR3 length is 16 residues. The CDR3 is CAISGVDAGGTDTQYF. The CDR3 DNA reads TGTGCCATCAGTGGGGTGGACGCGGGGGGCACAGATACGCAGTATTTT.

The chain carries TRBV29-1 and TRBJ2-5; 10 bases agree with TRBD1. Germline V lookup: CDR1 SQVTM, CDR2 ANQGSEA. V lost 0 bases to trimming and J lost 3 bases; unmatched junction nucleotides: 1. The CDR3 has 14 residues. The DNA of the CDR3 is TGCAGCGTTGAAGATGGGACAGGGGAAGAGACCCAGTACTTC. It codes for CSVEDGTGEETQYF.

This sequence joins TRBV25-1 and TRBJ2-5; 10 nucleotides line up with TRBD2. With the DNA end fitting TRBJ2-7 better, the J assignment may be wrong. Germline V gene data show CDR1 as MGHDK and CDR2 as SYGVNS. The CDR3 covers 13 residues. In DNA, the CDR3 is TGTGCCAGCACCAGCGGGAGGGCCCTCGAGCAGTACTTC. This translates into CASTSGRALEQYF.

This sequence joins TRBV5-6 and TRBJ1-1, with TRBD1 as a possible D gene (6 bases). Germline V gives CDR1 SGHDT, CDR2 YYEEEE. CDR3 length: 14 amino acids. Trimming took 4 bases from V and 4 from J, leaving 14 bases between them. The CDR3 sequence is CASSDAGEGTEAFF. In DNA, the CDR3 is TGTGCCAGCAGCGATGCAGGGGAGGGCACTGAAGCTTTCTTT. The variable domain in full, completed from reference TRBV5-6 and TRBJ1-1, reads DAGVTQSPTHLIKTRGQQVTLRCSPKSGHDTVSWYQQALGQGPQFIFQYYEEEERQRGNFPDRFSGHQFPNYSSELNVNALLLGDSALYLCASSDAGEGTEAFFGQGTRLTVV.

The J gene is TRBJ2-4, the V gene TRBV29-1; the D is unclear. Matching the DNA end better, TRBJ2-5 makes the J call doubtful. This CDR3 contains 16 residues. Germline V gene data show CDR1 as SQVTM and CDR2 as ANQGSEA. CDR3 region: CSVEGVAGLEAGTQYF. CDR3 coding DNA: TGCAGCGTTGAGGGCGTGGCAGGATTAGAGGCTGGGACCCAGTACTTC.

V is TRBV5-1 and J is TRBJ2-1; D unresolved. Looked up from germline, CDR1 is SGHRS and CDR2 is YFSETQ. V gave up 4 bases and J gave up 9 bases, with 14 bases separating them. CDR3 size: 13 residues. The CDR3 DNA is TGCGCCAGCAGCCTGGCCGGGCCCCGTGAGCAGTTCTTC. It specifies CASSLAGPREQFF.

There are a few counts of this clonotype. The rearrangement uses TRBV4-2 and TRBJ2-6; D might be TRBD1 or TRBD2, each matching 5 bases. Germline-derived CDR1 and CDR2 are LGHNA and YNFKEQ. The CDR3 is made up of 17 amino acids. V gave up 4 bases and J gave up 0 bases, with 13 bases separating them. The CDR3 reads CASSRGDGYSGANVLTF. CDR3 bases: TGTGCCAGCAGCCGAGGGGACGGATACTCTGGGGCCAACGTCCTGACTTTC.

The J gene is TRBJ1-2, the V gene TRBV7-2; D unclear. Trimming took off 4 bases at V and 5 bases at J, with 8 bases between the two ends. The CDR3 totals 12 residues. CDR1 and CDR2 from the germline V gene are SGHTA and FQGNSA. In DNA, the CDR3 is TGTGCCAGCAGCTCCTTGGGGTATGGCTACACCTTC. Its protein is CASSSLGYGYTF.

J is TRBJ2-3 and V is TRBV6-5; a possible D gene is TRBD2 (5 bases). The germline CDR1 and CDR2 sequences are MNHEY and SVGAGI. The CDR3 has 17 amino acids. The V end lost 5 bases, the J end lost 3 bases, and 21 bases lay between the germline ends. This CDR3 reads CASSLRLSSEVTDTQYF. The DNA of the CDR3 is TGTGCCAGCAGTCTACGTTTGTCTTCGGAGGTGACAGATACGCAGTATTTT.

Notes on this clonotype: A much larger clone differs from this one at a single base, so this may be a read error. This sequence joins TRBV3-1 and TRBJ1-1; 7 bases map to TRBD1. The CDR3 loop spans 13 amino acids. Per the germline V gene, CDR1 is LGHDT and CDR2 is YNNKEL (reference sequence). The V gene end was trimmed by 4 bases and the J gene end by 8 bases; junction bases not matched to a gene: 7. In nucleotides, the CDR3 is TGTGCCAGCAGCCGCAGACAGGGCTGGGAAGCTTTCTTT. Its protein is CASSRRQGWEAFF.

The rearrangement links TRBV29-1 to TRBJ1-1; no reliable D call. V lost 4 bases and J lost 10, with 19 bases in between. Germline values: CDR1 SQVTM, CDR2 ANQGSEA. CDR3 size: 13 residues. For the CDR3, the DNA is TGCAGCGTTGGAGACCGGGATCCAGGTGCAGCTTTCTTT. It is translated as CSVGDRDPGAAFF.

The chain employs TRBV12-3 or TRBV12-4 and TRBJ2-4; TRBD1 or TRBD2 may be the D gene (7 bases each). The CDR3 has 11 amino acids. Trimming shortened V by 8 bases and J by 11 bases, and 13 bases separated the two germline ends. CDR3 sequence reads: CASATGRVQYF. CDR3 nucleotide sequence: TGTGCCAGCGCGACAGGGAGGGTTCAGTACTTC.

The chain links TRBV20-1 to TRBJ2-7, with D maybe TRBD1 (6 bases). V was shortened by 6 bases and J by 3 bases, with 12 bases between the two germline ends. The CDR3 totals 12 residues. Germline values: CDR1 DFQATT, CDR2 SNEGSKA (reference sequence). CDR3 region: CSATQGLYEQYF. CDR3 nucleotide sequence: TGCAGTGCAACCCAGGGGCTCTACGAGCAGTACTTC.

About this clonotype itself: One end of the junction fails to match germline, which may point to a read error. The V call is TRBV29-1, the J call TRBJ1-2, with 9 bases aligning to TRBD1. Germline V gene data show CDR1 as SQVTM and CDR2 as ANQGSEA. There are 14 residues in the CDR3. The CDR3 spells CSVEEGTGGLGYTF. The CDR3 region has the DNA TGCAGCGTCGAAGAGGGTACAGGGGGCCTTGGCTACACCTTC. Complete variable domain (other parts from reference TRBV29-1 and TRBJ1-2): SAVISQKPSRDICQRGTSLTIQCQVDSQVTMMFWYRQQPGQSLTLIATANQGSEATYESGFVIDKFPISRPNLTFSTLTVSNMSPEDSSIYLCSVEEGTGGLGYTFGSGTRLTVV.

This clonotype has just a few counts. Written as DNA, the CDR3 is TGCGCCAGCAGCCAGGAGACAGGGGCAAGGGGCTACACCTTC. Protein product: CASSQETGARGYTF. The chain recombines TRBV4-1 with TRBJ1-2, with TRBD1 matching 8 bases. The junction had 8 bases not matched to a gene; V was cut back by 3 bases and J by 8 bases. CDR1 is MGHRA and CDR2 is YSYEKL in the germline V gene. This CDR3 comprises 14 residues.

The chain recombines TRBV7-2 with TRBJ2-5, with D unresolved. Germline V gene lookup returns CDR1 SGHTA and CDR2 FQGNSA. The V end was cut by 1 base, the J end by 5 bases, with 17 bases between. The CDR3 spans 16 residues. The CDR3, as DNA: TGTGCCAGCAGCTTAGGGCAGCCGCTTCCTGGGGAGACCCAGTACTTC. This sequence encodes CASSLGQPLPGETQYF.

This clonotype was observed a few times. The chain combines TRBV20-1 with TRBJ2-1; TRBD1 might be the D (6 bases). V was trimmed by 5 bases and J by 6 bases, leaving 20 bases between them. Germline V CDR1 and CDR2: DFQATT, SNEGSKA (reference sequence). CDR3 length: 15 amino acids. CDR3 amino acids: CSASGETTKINEQFF. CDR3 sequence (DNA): TGCAGTGCTTCAGGGGAGACTACCAAAATCAATGAGCAGTTCTTC.